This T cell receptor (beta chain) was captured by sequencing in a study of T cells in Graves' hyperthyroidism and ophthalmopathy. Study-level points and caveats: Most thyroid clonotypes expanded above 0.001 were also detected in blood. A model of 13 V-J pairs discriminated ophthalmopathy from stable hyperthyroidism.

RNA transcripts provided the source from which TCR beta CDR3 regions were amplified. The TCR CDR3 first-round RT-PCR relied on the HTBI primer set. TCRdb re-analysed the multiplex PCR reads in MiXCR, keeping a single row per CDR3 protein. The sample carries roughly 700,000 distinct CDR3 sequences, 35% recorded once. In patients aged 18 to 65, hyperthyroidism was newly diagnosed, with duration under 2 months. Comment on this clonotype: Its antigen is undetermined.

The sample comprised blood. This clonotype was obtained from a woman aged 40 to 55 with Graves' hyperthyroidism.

The CDR3 protein is CASSPVRGYTF. The CDR3 bases are TGTGCCAGCAGCCCGGTGCGGGGCTACACCTTC. The V and J genes are TRBV7-9 and TRBJ1-2; no firm D call. Between the trimmed V and J ends, which lost 5 bases and 8 bases, there was a span of 9 bases. Germline assignment: CDR1 SEHNR and CDR2 FQNEAQ (reference sequence). The CDR3 contains 11 residues. The full variable domain, with the rest looked up from reference TRBV7-9 and TRBJ1-2, is DTGVSQNPRHKITKRGQNVTFRCDPISEHNRLYWYRQTLGQGPEFLTYFQNEAQLEKSRLLSDRFSAERPKGSFSTLEIQRTEQGDSAMYLCASSPVRGYTFGSGTRLTVV.